The next 10 T cell receptor beta chains were all read from a single sample in a study of blood T cell repertoires in COVID-19. Clones were read by immunoSEQ multiplex PCR, and TCRdb kept only the in-frame ones, dropping some. The data show over 200,000 clones, with over 75% seen just once and under 2.5% held by the top ten. The sample comprised peripheral blood. The origin of the receptors is a man in his forties with active or convalescent COVID-19.

About this clone itself: Relative to the germline gene, one junction end is altered; a read error may explain this. The chain is built from TRBV19 and TRBJ1-2; 9 bases match TRBD1. Germline values: CDR1 LNHDA, CDR2 SQIVND (reference sequence). This CDR3 comprises 14 residues. The CDR3 DNA follows: TGTGCCAGTACTATAGGGACAGGGAACTATGGCTACACCTTC. This sequence encodes CASTIGTGNYGYTF.

This chain uses TRBV14 with TRBJ2-1; 9 nucleotides line up with TRBD2. Unmatched junction bases numbered 7, after V lost 4 bases and J lost 9 bases. This CDR3 is 14 amino acids long. Germline CDR1 SGHDN, CDR2 FVKESK. For the CDR3, the DNA is TGTGCCAGCAGCCCGGGACTAGCTTTCAGTGAGCAGTTCTTC. Translating it yields CASSPGLAFSEQFF.

Note on this clone: A junction boundary mismatches the germline segment, possibly from a read error. V and J are TRBV7-7 and TRBJ2-1; 9 positions match TRBD1. CDR1 is SSHAT, CDR2 FNYEAQ, per germline (reference sequence). The CDR3 contains 15 residues. CDR3 region: CASSLGTGLNNEQFF. The CDR3 DNA sequence: TGTGCTAGCAGTCTCGGGACAGGGCTAAACAATGAGCAGTTCTTC.

V and J are TRBV2 and TRBJ1-2, with 8 bases identical to TRBD1. V lost 11 bases and J lost 0; bases outside the gene matches: 14. Germline CDR1 is SNHLY and CDR2 is FYNNEI. CDR3 length: 16 amino acids. CDR3 bases: TGTGCCGGAGGGACAGGTCTTTCCCTAACTAACTATGGCTACACCTTC. This encodes CAGGTGLSLTNYGYTF. The whole variable domain, filled in from reference TRBV2 and TRBJ1-2, reads EPEVTQTPSHQVTQMGQEVILRCVPISNHLYFYWYRQILGQKVEFLVSFYNNEISEKSEIFDDQFSVERPDGSNFTLKIRSTKLEDSAMYFCAGGTGLSLTNYGYTFGSGTRLTVV.

The chain combines TRBV4-2 with TRBJ1-5; weak D call: TRBD1 (6 bases). Germline V gene data show CDR1 as LGHNA and CDR2 as YNFKEQ. The CDR3 length is 16 residues. Trimming left V 2 bases short and J 0 bases short, with 11 bases between. This chain's CDR3 is CASSQFGGYSNQPQHF. In DNA, the CDR3 is TGTGCCAGCAGCCAATTTGGGGGCTATAGCAATCAGCCCCAGCATTTT.

This sequence joins TRBV7-6 and TRBJ2-2; D uncertain. The length of the CDR3 is 12 residues. Germline V CDR1 and CDR2: SGHVS, FNYEAQ. The V end lost 3 bases, the J end lost 8 bases, and 7 bases lay between the germline ends. Written as DNA, the CDR3 is TGTGCCAGCAGCTTTGGGCCGGGGGAGCTGTTTTTT. Its translation: CASSFGPGELFF.

The gene calls are TRBV6-5 and TRBJ1-1; D unclear. CDR3 size: 11 residues. CDR1 and CDR2 (germline): MNHEY, SVGAGI. V lost 2 bases, J lost 10 bases, and 8 bases lay in between. The CDR3 reads CASSYPPGAFF. CDR3 in DNA: TGTGCCAGCAGTTACCCCCCGGGAGCTTTCTTT.

V and J are TRBV28 and TRBJ2-7; 7 nucleotides match TRBD1. V lost 7 bases and J lost 4; bases outside the gene matches: 4. The CDR3 runs to 12 residues. Germline V gene lookup returns CDR1 MDHEN and CDR2 SYDVKM. The CDR3 DNA reads TGTGCCAGCACCGGGACAGCTTACGAGCAGTACTTC. Translating it yields CASTGTAYEQYF.

The chain links TRBV29-1 to TRBJ2-3, with 12 nucleotides matching TRBD2. Germline V gene sequence: CDR1 SQVTM, CDR2 ANQGSEA. The CDR3 consists of 16 residues. Trimming cost V 1 base and J 5 bases; bases outside gene matches: 7. The CDR3 loop is CSVEALAGGLIDTQYF. CDR3 coding DNA: TGCAGCGTTGAAGCCCTAGCGGGGGGGCTAATAGATACGCAGTATTTT.

The rearrangement joins TRBV4-2 to TRBJ1-3; no clear D gene. Trimming took 4 bases from V and 2 from J, leaving 12 bases between them. The CDR3 consists of 15 residues. Germline V gene data show CDR1 as LGHNA and CDR2 as YNFKEQ. CDR3 nucleotides: TGTGCCAGCAGCCTACCCAGCGGGGCTGGAAACACCATATATTTT. Residues: CASSLPSGAGNTIYF.